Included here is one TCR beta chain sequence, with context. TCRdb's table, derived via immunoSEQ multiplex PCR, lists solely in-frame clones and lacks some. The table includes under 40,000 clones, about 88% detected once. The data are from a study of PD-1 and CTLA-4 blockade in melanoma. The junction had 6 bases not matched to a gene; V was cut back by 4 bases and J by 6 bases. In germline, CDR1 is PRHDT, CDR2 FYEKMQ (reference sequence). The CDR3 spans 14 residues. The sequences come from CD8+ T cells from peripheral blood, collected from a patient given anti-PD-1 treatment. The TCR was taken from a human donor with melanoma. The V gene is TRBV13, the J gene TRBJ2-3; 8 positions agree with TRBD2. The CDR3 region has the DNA TGTGCCAGCAGCTATCGGAGACTAGCGGATACGCAGTATTTT. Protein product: CASSYRRLADTQYF.